One sample yielded the 3 T cell receptor beta chains listed below, sequenced in a study of T cells in Graves' hyperthyroidism and ophthalmopathy. Amplification of TCR beta CDR3 regions was performed using RNA transcripts as template. The HTBI primer set drove a first-round RT-PCR of the TCR CDR3. TCRdb itself ran the multiplex PCR reads through MiXCR, one entry per CDR3 protein. The repertoire includes about 380,000 distinct CDR3 sequences, around 15% of them detected once, and about 18% sits in the top ten. Sequencing used blood. The receptor set was obtained from a woman in her 30s with Graves' ophthalmopathy.

This clonotype was found many times. The V gene is TRBV5-8, the J gene TRBJ2-7; D may be TRBD2 (6 bases). Trimming took 5 bases from V and 6 from J, leaving 18 bases between them. The V gene's germline CDR1 is SGHTS and CDR2 YDEGEE. This CDR3 spans 14 amino acids. CDR3 in amino acids: CASRVPYMGGEQYF. CDR3 bases: TGTGCCAGCAGGGTCCCCTATATGGGGGGCGAGCAGTACTTC.

Ten or more counts support this clonotype. V and J are TRBV11-3 and TRBJ2-5, with 13 bases fitting TRBD2. V lost 9 bases to trimming and J lost 4 bases; unmatched junction nucleotides: 8. The CDR3 runs 15 residues. In germline, CDR1 is SGHNT, CDR2 YENEEA. The CDR3 sequence: CASGTSGDFGETQYF. DNA of the CDR3: TGTGCCAGTGGGACTAGCGGGGACTTCGGAGAGACCCAGTACTTC.

Many counts were recorded for this clonotype. The chain is built from TRBV30 and TRBJ2-5; 9 bases fit TRBD2. The junction had 13 bases not matched to a gene; V was cut back by 6 bases and J by 5 bases. Germline values: CDR1 GTSNPN, CDR2 SVGIG (reference sequence). CDR3 length equals 15 residues. CDR3 loop: CACTGARGGWETQYF. CDR3 nucleotide sequence: TGTGCCTGCACGGGGGCGCGGGGGGGCTGGGAGACCCAGTACTTC.